A selection of T cell receptor beta chains follows, all from one sample in a study of blood T cells in healthy people across ages. TCRdb re-called the 5' RACE reads with MiXCR, one entry per CDR3 protein. The table includes around 990,000 distinct CDR3 sequences, roughly two fifths detected once. Material for sequencing was blood. These TCRs come from a man in his late teens or twenties in good health. The CDR3 runs from the conserved cysteine through the conserved F or W. The D gene is left open where the match is weak. Clone size, where shown, is once, few, many, or a class for clones that have expanded.

d_gene,abundance,v_gene,j_gene,CDR3aa,CDR3nt
NA,many,TRBV24-1,TRBJ2-1,CATSHGNEQFF,TGTGCCACCAGCCATGGAAATGAGCAGTTCTTC
NA,NA,TRBV4-3,TRBJ1-4,CASSQDPAGADEKLFF,TGCGCCAGCAGCCAAGATCCTGCAGGGGCGGATGAAAAACTGTTTTTT
TRBD1,NA,TRBV5-1,TRBJ1-1,CASSGDRAAFF,TGCGCCAGCAGCGGGGACAGGGCAGCTTTCTTT
NA,NA,TRBV20-1,TRBJ1-5,CSARGGWRQPQHF,TGCAGTGCTAGAGGGGGTTGGAGGCAGCCCCAGCATTTT
NA,few,TRBV20-1,TRBJ1-2,CSARDTGGSRYGYTF,TGCAGTGCTAGAGATACGGGGGGGAGTCGCTATGGCTACACCTTC
NA,NA,TRBV20-1,TRBJ2-2,CSARDLANTGELFF,TGCAGTGCTAGAGATCTAGCGAACACCGGGGAGCTGTTTTTT
NA,NA,TRBV19,TRBJ2-6,CASSLSGLFLTF,TGTGCCAGTAGCCTGTCGGGCCTCTTCCTGACTTTC
TRBD2,many,TRBV7-2,TRBJ2-1,CASSSTSGQYNEQFF,TGTGCCAGCAGCTCGACTAGCGGGCAGTACAATGAGCAGTTCTTC
TRBD1,few,TRBV12-3/TRBV12-4,TRBJ1-1,CASSLQTRGQGRTEAFF,TGTGCCAGCAGTTTACAAACCCGGGGACAGGGAAGAACTGAAGCTTTCTTT
NA,NA,TRBV29-1,TRBJ2-5,CSVVGPDRIKYF,TGCAGCGTCGTGGGGCCGGACAGAATTAAGTACTTC
NA,NA,TRBV9,TRBJ1-4,CASSGGGNEKLFF,TGTGCCAGCAGCGGAGGGGGTAATGAAAAACTGTTTTTT
TRBD1,many,TRBV20-1,TRBJ1-1,CSVTQGANTEAFF,TGCAGTGTCACACAGGGGGCGAACACTGAAGCTTTCTTT
TRBD2,NA,TRBV6-5,TRBJ2-1,CASSYSTSGGSREQFF,TGTGCCAGCAGTTACTCGACTAGCGGGGGATCTCGTGAGCAGTTCTTC
NA,NA,TRBV20-1,TRBJ2-5,CGARLGVTYPPETQYF,TGCGGTGCTAGGTTGGGGGTAACGTACCCGCCAGAGACCCAGTACTTC
TRBD1,few,TRBV3-1,TRBJ2-1,CASSPRDRYNEQFF,TGTGCCAGCAGCCCCCGGGACAGATACAATGAGCAGTTCTTC
NA,many,TRBV20-1,TRBJ1-1,CSARQGDTEAFF,TGCAGTGCTAGACAAGGGGATACTGAAGCTTTCTTT
NA,NA,TRBV27,TRBJ2-7,CASSLSPGFRGKEQYF,TGTGCCAGCAGTTTATCCCCAGGTTTTAGGGGCAAGGAGCAGTACTTC
NA,NA,TRBV6-2/TRBV6-3,TRBJ2-1,CASSYSGVSYNEQFF,TGTGCCAGCAGTTACTCGGGGGTCTCCTACAATGAGCAGTTCTTC
TRBD1,few,TRBV12-3/TRBV12-4,TRBJ1-5,CASSSDRPNQPQHF,TGTGCCAGCAGTTCGGACAGGCCAAATCAGCCCCAGCATTTT
NA,NA,TRBV4-2,TRBJ2-2,CASSQDLKDGTGELFF,TGTGCCAGCAGCCAGGATCTAAAGGACGGCACCGGGGAGCTGTTTTTT
NA,NA,TRBV4-2,TRBJ2-1,CASSQDRKQFF,TGTGCCAGCAGCCAAGACCGAAAGCAGTTCTTC
NA,NA,TRBV10-3,TRBJ2-5,CAISIGFQETQYF,TGTGCCATCAGCATAGGGTTCCAAGAGACCCAGTACTTC
NA,NA,TRBV10-3,TRBJ2-1,CAISSPVGDEQFF,TGTGCCATCAGCTCCCCGGTTGGCGATGAGCAGTTCTTC
TRBD1,NA,TRBV9,TRBJ2-5,CASSVAIGQGAQETQYF,TGTGCCAGCAGCGTAGCTATCGGACAGGGGGCTCAGGAGACCCAGTACTTC
NA,NA,TRBV4-1,TRBJ2-1,CASSATTRAHSYNEQFF,TGCGCCAGCAGCGCTACGACACGGGCGCACTCCTACAATGAGCAGTTCTTC
NA,NA,TRBV6-6,TRBJ1-2,CASSYSGRGADGYTF,TGTGCCAGCAGTTACTCGGGACGGGGGGCTGATGGCTACACCTTC
NA,many,TRBV20-1,TRBJ1-5,CSASTDKPGADLQPQHF,TGCAGTGCTAGCACCGATAAACCGGGGGCCGACCTACAGCCCCAGCATTTT
NA,NA,TRBV21-1,TRBJ1-5,CASSKPLSPGQGCSNQPQHF,TGTGCCAGCAGCAAACCACTCTCTCCGGGACAGGGGTGTAGCAATCAGCCCCAGCATTTT
TRBD2,few,TRBV5-1,TRBJ2-3,CASSLAGLAGGQDTQYF,TGCGCCAGCAGCTTGGCCGGGCTAGCGGGGGGTCAAGATACGCAGTATTTT